A selection of T cell receptor beta chains follows, all from one sample in a study of CD4+ T cells in melanoma. Assay: immunoSEQ multiplex PCR; the TCRdb copy retains only in-frame clones and omits some. The sample includes some 120,000 clones, about nine tenths of them seen just once. The source material was peripheral blood. The source of these receptors is a human donor with melanoma. Both conserved end residues are part of each CDR3. The order of the fields is clone size, J gene, D gene, V gene, CDR3 protein, CDR3 DNA. D genes are given only for firm matches. The size entry is marked missing in some rows and otherwise reads once, few, many or a size class.

clone_size: NA
j_call: TRBJ2-3
d_call: NA
v_call: TRBV5-1
cdr3_aa: CASSHGESTDTQYF
cdr3_nt: TGCGCCAGCAGCCACGGGGAGAGCACAGATACGCAGTATTTT

clone_size: NA
j_call: TRBJ2-3
d_call: NA
v_call: TRBV7-8
cdr3_aa: CASSLEGMGGDTQYF
cdr3_nt: TGTGCCAGCAGCTTAGAAGGCATGGGAGGAGATACGCAGTATTTT

clone_size: NA
j_call: TRBJ1-2
d_call: NA
v_call: TRBV6-1
cdr3_aa: CASSAGLWKEGYTF
cdr3_nt: TGTGCCAGCAGTGCTGGGCTCTGGAAGGAGGGTTACACCTTC

clone_size: few
j_call: TRBJ2-5
d_call: TRBD1
v_call: TRBV28
cdr3_aa: CASSPGQGRGETQYF
cdr3_nt: TGTGCCAGCAGCCCGGGACAGGGTAGAGGAGAGACCCAGTACTTC

clone_size: NA
j_call: TRBJ2-5
d_call: TRBD2
v_call: TRBV5-1
cdr3_aa: CASSLMASGEQETQYF
cdr3_nt: TGCGCCAGCAGCTTGATGGCTAGCGGGGAACAAGAGACCCAGTACTTC

clone_size: NA
j_call: TRBJ1-6
d_call: NA
v_call: TRBV27
cdr3_aa: CASSPLVGIDSNSPLHF
cdr3_nt: TGTGCCAGCAGTCCCCTAGTGGGGATCGATTCCAACTCACCCCTCCACTTT

clone_size: NA
j_call: TRBJ2-7
d_call: TRBD2
v_call: TRBV28
cdr3_aa: CASSLPYRLAGGRTQLYEQYF
cdr3_nt: TGTGCCAGCAGTTTACCCTATCGACTAGCGGGAGGGCGTACCCAATTGTACGAGCAGTACTTC

clone_size: NA
j_call: TRBJ1-5
d_call: NA
v_call: TRBV6-4
cdr3_aa: CASSDRVGQPQHF
cdr3_nt: TGTGCCAGCAGTGACCGCGTAGGCCAGCCCCAGCATTTT

clone_size: NA
j_call: TRBJ2-3
d_call: NA
v_call: TRBV25-1
cdr3_aa: CASSEVARAGTDTQYF
cdr3_nt: TGTGCCAGCAGTGAAGTTGCCCGAGCGGGCACAGATACGCAGTATTTT

clone_size: NA
j_call: TRBJ1-5
d_call: NA
v_call: TRBV29-1
cdr3_aa: CSVIWGRNQPQHF
cdr3_nt: TGCAGCGTTATCTGGGGTCGCAATCAGCCCCAGCATTTT

clone_size: NA
j_call: TRBJ1-3
d_call: NA
v_call: TRBV7-2
cdr3_aa: CASSLRTAGNTIYF
cdr3_nt: TGTGCCAGCAGCTTACGGACAGCTGGAAACACCATATATTTT

clone_size: NA
j_call: TRBJ2-2
d_call: NA
v_call: TRBV6-4
cdr3_aa: CASSEGSENTGELFF
cdr3_nt: TGTGCCAGCAGTGAGGGTAGCGAGAACACCGGGGAGCTGTTTTTT

clone_size: NA
j_call: TRBJ1-2
d_call: NA
v_call: TRBV5-1
cdr3_aa: CASSYENSYGYTF
cdr3_nt: TGCGCCAGCAGCTATGAGAACAGCTATGGCTACACCTTC

clone_size: NA
j_call: TRBJ2-2
d_call: NA
v_call: TRBV5-1
cdr3_aa: CASSFGEIANTGELFF
cdr3_nt: TGCGCCAGCAGCTTTGGGGAGATCGCGAACACCGGGGAGCTGTTTTTT

clone_size: NA
j_call: TRBJ2-3
d_call: NA
v_call: TRBV10-3
cdr3_aa: CAISESHRTDTQYF
cdr3_nt: TGTGCCATCAGTGAGTCTCACCGCACAGATACGCAGTATTTT

clone_size: NA
j_call: TRBJ1-2
d_call: NA
v_call: TRBV7-2
cdr3_aa: CASSLGGGDGYTF
cdr3_nt: TGTGCCAGCAGCTTAGGGGGAGGGGATGGCTACACCTTC

clone_size: NA
j_call: TRBJ2-1
d_call: TRBD1
v_call: TRBV6-5
cdr3_aa: CASSPDRDSYNEQFF
cdr3_nt: TGTGCCAGCAGCCCCGACAGGGACTCCTACAATGAGCAGTTCTTC

clone_size: NA
j_call: TRBJ2-5
d_call: TRBD2
v_call: TRBV30
cdr3_aa: CAWSKTGGQETQYF
cdr3_nt: TGTGCCTGGAGCAAGACGGGGGGGCAAGAGACCCAGTACTTC

clone_size: NA
j_call: TRBJ1-1
d_call: NA
v_call: TRBV7-9
cdr3_aa: CASSHPRYTEAFF
cdr3_nt: TGTGCCAGCAGCCACCCTAGGTACACTGAAGCTTTCTTT

clone_size: once
j_call: TRBJ2-5
d_call: NA
v_call: TRBV6-6
cdr3_aa: CASSSLGRKETQYF
cdr3_nt: TGTGCCAGCAGTTCTCTGGGCAGGAAAGAGACCCAGTACTTC

clone_size: NA
j_call: TRBJ2-3
d_call: NA
v_call: TRBV11-3
cdr3_aa: CASSPGGTDTQYF
cdr3_nt: TGTGCCAGCAGCCCAGGGGGGACAGATACGCAGTATTTT

clone_size: once
j_call: TRBJ2-5
d_call: NA
v_call: TRBV19
cdr3_aa: CASSISEETQYF
cdr3_nt: TGTGCCAGTAGTATTTCGGAAGAGACCCAGTACTTC

clone_size: NA
j_call: TRBJ2-5
d_call: TRBD2
v_call: TRBV10-3
cdr3_aa: CAISETSVQETQYF
cdr3_nt: TGTGCCATCAGTGAGACTAGCGTCCAAGAGACCCAGTACTTC

clone_size: NA
j_call: TRBJ1-1
d_call: NA
v_call: TRBV28
cdr3_aa: CASSSPGGRNTEAFF
cdr3_nt: TGTGCCAGCAGTTCCCCGGGGGGCAGGAACACTGAAGCTTTCTTT

clone_size: few
j_call: TRBJ2-2
d_call: TRBD2
v_call: TRBV5-1
cdr3_aa: CASSLRPGTSAGELFF
cdr3_nt: TGCGCCAGCAGCTTGCGGCCCGGGACTAGCGCCGGGGAGCTGTTTTTT

clone_size: NA
j_call: TRBJ2-1
d_call: NA
v_call: TRBV5-8
cdr3_aa: CASSLSPRGNEQFF
cdr3_nt: TGTGCCAGCAGCTTGTCGCCTCGGGGTAATGAGCAGTTCTTC

clone_size: NA
j_call: TRBJ2-3
d_call: NA
v_call: TRBV9
cdr3_aa: CASSGRGGSSTDTQYF
cdr3_nt: TGTGCCAGCAGCGGACGAGGGGGGTCAAGCACAGATACGCAGTATTTT

clone_size: NA
j_call: TRBJ1-2
d_call: NA
v_call: TRBV6-4
cdr3_aa: CASSRGVGLGYTF
cdr3_nt: TGTGCCAGCAGTCGGGGGGTAGGTCTTGGCTACACCTTC

clone_size: NA
j_call: TRBJ2-5
d_call: NA
v_call: TRBV7-8
cdr3_aa: CASTYHAGETQYF
cdr3_nt: TGTGCCAGCACTTACCACGCGGGGGAGACCCAGTACTTC

clone_size: NA
j_call: TRBJ1-6
d_call: NA
v_call: TRBV5-5
cdr3_aa: CASSLSVEAGVSPLHF
cdr3_nt: TGTGCCAGCAGCTTGTCGGTGGAGGCAGGGGTGTCACCCCTCCACTTT

clone_size: few
j_call: TRBJ1-1
d_call: NA
v_call: TRBV11-2
cdr3_aa: CASSLLPRAEAFF
cdr3_nt: TGTGCCAGCAGCTTACTGCCGAGGGCTGAAGCTTTCTTT

clone_size: few
j_call: TRBJ2-3
d_call: TRBD2
v_call: TRBV4-2
cdr3_aa: CASSQEGRGGDTQYF
cdr3_nt: TGTGCCAGCAGCCAGGAGGGACGGGGGGGAGATACGCAGTATTTT

clone_size: NA
j_call: TRBJ2-7
d_call: NA
v_call: TRBV4-2
cdr3_aa: CASSSGVGTIYEQYF
cdr3_nt: TGTGCCAGCAGCTCCGGAGTAGGGACGATCTACGAGCAGTACTTC

clone_size: NA
j_call: TRBJ2-2
d_call: TRBD2
v_call: TRBV18
cdr3_aa: CASSPGTSGTTGELFF
cdr3_nt: TGTGCCAGCTCACCAGGGACTAGCGGGACCACCGGGGAGCTGTTTTTT

clone_size: NA
j_call: TRBJ1-4
d_call: TRBD1
v_call: TRBV7-9
cdr3_aa: CASSFGTEKLFF
cdr3_nt: TGTGCCAGCAGCTTTGGGACAGAGAAACTGTTTTTT

clone_size: NA
j_call: TRBJ2-2
d_call: TRBD2
v_call: TRBV15
cdr3_aa: CATSRLLGTSHTGELFF
cdr3_nt: TGTGCCACCAGCAGACTTCTCGGGACTAGTCACACCGGGGAGCTGTTTTTT

clone_size: NA
j_call: TRBJ2-3
d_call: NA
v_call: TRBV5-1
cdr3_aa: CASKGGGGTDTQYF
cdr3_nt: TGCGCCAGCAAAGGGGGGGGAGGGACAGATACGCAGTATTTT

clone_size: NA
j_call: TRBJ2-2
d_call: TRBD2
v_call: TRBV5-8
cdr3_aa: CASTLFRGGETGELFF
cdr3_nt: TGTGCCAGCACCCTCTTCCGGGGGGGGGAAACCGGGGAGCTGTTTTTT

clone_size: NA
j_call: TRBJ2-1
d_call: NA
v_call: TRBV27
cdr3_aa: CASSLGGIHNEQFF
cdr3_nt: TGTGCCAGCAGTTTAGGAGGGATCCACAATGAGCAGTTCTTC

clone_size: NA
j_call: TRBJ2-2
d_call: NA
v_call: TRBV7-3
cdr3_aa: CASSRGGAGELFF
cdr3_nt: TGTGCCAGCAGCCGAGGGGGGGCCGGGGAGCTGTTTTTT

clone_size: NA
j_call: TRBJ2-7
d_call: NA
v_call: TRBV11-3
cdr3_aa: CASSPGIYEQYF
cdr3_nt: TGTGCCAGCAGCCCCGGAATCTACGAGCAGTACTTC

clone_size: NA
j_call: TRBJ1-5
d_call: NA
v_call: TRBV7-2
cdr3_aa: CASTISGAGGNQPQHF
cdr3_nt: TGTGCCAGCACCATTAGTGGGGCCGGCGGGAATCAGCCCCAGCATTTT

clone_size: NA
j_call: TRBJ2-3
d_call: NA
v_call: TRBV28
cdr3_aa: CASSLGPRGSDTQYF
cdr3_nt: TGTGCCAGCAGTTTAGGACCCCGCGGGTCAGATACGCAGTATTTT

clone_size: NA
j_call: TRBJ2-3
d_call: NA
v_call: TRBV28
cdr3_aa: CASSSRLGVTDTQYF
cdr3_nt: TGTGCCAGCAGTTCCCGTCTGGGCGTCACAGATACGCAGTATTTT